One sample yielded the 21 T cell receptor beta chains listed below, sequenced in a study of technical replicates of blood from a few donors. This table comes from immunoSEQ multiplex PCR, and its TCRdb copy is limited to in-frame clones, with some not included. The table includes over 85,000 clones, 90% to 97% detected once. Material for sequencing was T cells isolated from PBMCs. The receptors shown here come from a human donor in good health.

The chain recombines TRBV2 with TRBJ2-5; D is ambiguous. CDR1 SNHLY and CDR2 FYNNEI come from the germline V gene. The V end lost 7 bases, the J end lost 0 bases, and 3 bases lay between the germline ends. This CDR3 contains 11 residues. CDR3 nucleotides: TGTGCCAGCACCTACCAAGAGACCCAGTACTTC. Amino acid sequence: CASTYQETQYF.

This clone showed up just once. The rearrangement joins TRBV4-2 to TRBJ2-7; no reliable D call. Trimming cost V 1 base and J 3 bases, with 4 bases left between them. Germline values: CDR1 LGHNA, CDR2 YNFKEQ. The CDR3 consists of 12 residues. CDR3 residues: CASSQVSYEQYF. The CDR3 nucleotides read TGTGCCAGCAGCCAAGTTAGCTACGAGCAGTACTTC.

The chain uses TRBV2 and TRBJ2-1; 7 bases line up with TRBD1. The germline CDR1 and CDR2 sequences are SNHLY and FYNNEI. The V segment lost 8 bases and the J segment 1 base; nucleotides outside the gene matches: 8. The CDR3 has 15 residues. CDR3 sequence reads: CASPQTGTSYNEQFF. The CDR3 nucleotides read TGTGCCAGCCCCCAGACAGGGACGTCCTACAATGAGCAGTTCTTC.

The chain employs TRBV19 and TRBJ1-4; D remains unclear. The CDR3 contains 14 residues. Trimming took 3 bases from V and 8 from J, leaving 13 bases between them. The germline V gene has CDR1 LNHDA and CDR2 SQIVND (reference sequence). DNA of the CDR3: TGTGCCAGTAGTATCCAGGTTGACGGAGAAAAACTGTTTTTT. Translation: CASSIQVDGEKLFF.

The chain carries TRBV2 and TRBJ1-4; D ambiguous. Looked up from germline, CDR1 is SNHLY and CDR2 is FYNNEI. This CDR3 comprises 12 residues. V lost 1 base to trimming and J lost 16 bases, with 13 bases between them. The chain's CDR3 is CASSEGVGVGFF. CDR3 sequence (DNA): TGTGCCAGCAGTGAAGGGGTGGGAGTAGGGTTTTTT.

CDR3 sequence: CASRQTGEGYTF. The DNA of the CDR3 is TGTGCCAGCAGGCAGACGGGGGAAGGCTACACCTTC. The V and J genes are TRBV2 and TRBJ1-2, with D perhaps matching TRBD1 (5 bases). Per germline, CDR1 SNHLY and CDR2 FYNNEI. V was clipped by 6 bases and J by 8 bases, with 13 bases between them. The CDR3 covers 12 residues.

The CDR3 loop is CASSVGPAGGNEQFF. The DNA for the CDR3 is TGTGCCAGCAGCGTAGGCCCGGCGGGAGGGAATGAGCAGTTCTTC. The chain links TRBV9 to TRBJ2-1; 9 positions agree with TRBD2. V lost 0 bases to trimming and J lost 7 bases; unmatched junction nucleotides: 5. This CDR3 has 15 residues. Germline lookup yields CDR1 SGDLS and CDR2 YYNGEE.

This chain links TRBV9 with TRBJ2-1; a weak D match, TRBD1 (6 bases). The germline CDR1 and CDR2 sequences are SGDLS and YYNGEE. This CDR3 contains 21 residues. V was clipped by 0 bases and J by 0 bases, with 25 bases between them. CDR3 bases: TGTGCCAGCAGCGTAGGTGTGGACAGAAGCCTTTTTCCTAGCTCCTACAATGAGCAGTTCTTC. This codes for CASSVGVDRSLFPSSYNEQFF.

This chain joins TRBV2 and TRBJ1-2; 8 bases line up with TRBD1. V lost 7 bases and J lost 4; bases outside the gene matches: 8. The CDR3 loop spans 14 amino acids. Germline assignment: CDR1 SNHLY and CDR2 FYNNEI. CDR3 sequence reads: CASIIGTGVYGYTF. Here the CDR3 DNA reads TGTGCCAGCATTATCGGGACAGGTGTCTATGGCTACACCTTC.

The chain couples TRBV2 to TRBJ2-7; the match to TRBD1 covers 7 bases. CDR3 size: 12 residues. Germline V CDR1 and CDR2: SNHLY, FYNNEI. The trim removed 11 bases at V and 4 bases at J, leaving 8 bases unmatched. CDR3 amino acids: CAGRDSLYEQYF. The CDR3 nucleotides read TGTGCCGGCCGGGACAGTCTTTACGAGCAGTACTTC.

The chain employs TRBV27 and TRBJ1-3, with 10 bases matching TRBD1. V lost 4 bases and J lost 0; bases outside the gene matches: 6. Germline assignment: CDR1 MNHEY and CDR2 SMNVEV (reference sequence). The CDR3 spans 17 residues. This CDR3 is CASSSYGQGGSGNTIYF. CDR3 DNA sequence: TGTGCCAGCAGTTCCTATGGACAGGGGGGCTCTGGAAACACCATATATTTT.

The chain has TRBV6-1 and TRBJ2-7; D may be TRBD1 (6 bases). V was clipped by 8 bases and J by 3 bases, with 8 bases between them. Germline CDR1 MNHNS, CDR2 SASEGT. This CDR3 is 11 amino acids long. The CDR3 DNA reads as TGTGCCAGCGGGGGCGGCTACGAGCAGTACTTC. It specifies CASGGGYEQYF.

V is TRBV19 and J is TRBJ2-5; D ambiguous. V gave up 4 bases and J gave up 0 bases, with 18 bases separating them. The length of the CDR3 is 17 residues. Germline CDR1 is LNHDA and CDR2 is SQIVND (reference sequence). Here the CDR3 reads CASSNSSLPGYQETQYF. DNA of the CDR3: TGTGCCAGTAGTAATTCTAGTCTTCCTGGGTACCAAGAGACCCAGTACTTC.

The rearrangement uses TRBV6-1 and TRBJ1-5, with TRBD1 matching over 9 bases. The V segment lost 7 bases and the J segment 5 bases; nucleotides outside the gene matches: 6. The CDR3 length is 14 residues. The germline V gene encodes CDR1 MNHNS and CDR2 SASEGT. The chain's CDR3 is CASKLQGADQPQHF. CDR3 in DNA: TGTGCCAGCAAACTACAGGGGGCGGATCAGCCCCAGCATTTT.

This CDR3 is CASSGLADSYEQYF. CDR3 nucleotides: TGTGCCAGCAGTGGACTAGCGGATTCCTACGAGCAGTACTTC. The chain links TRBV2 to TRBJ2-7; TRBD2 aligns across 9 bases. The CDR3 is 14 amino acids. Unmatched junction bases numbered 2, after V lost 4 bases and J lost 1 base. Germline assignment: CDR1 SNHLY and CDR2 FYNNEI.

The chain carries TRBV6-5 and TRBJ1-1; D not resolved. The CDR3 runs 13 residues. CDR1 is MNHEY and CDR2 is SVGAGI in the germline V gene. The V and J ends lost 7 bases and 5 bases respectively, with 14 bases between them. CDR3 nucleotide sequence: TGTGCCAGCACCTTAGCGGGAGGGACTGAAGCTTTCTTT. Translated: CASTLAGGTEAFF.

This clone was recorded once. The V and J genes are TRBV6-6 and TRBJ2-5, with D possibly being TRBD1 (6 bases). Germline V gives CDR1 MNHNY, CDR2 SVGAGI (reference sequence). Trimming removed 6 bases from V and 4 bases from J, with 12 bases in between. CDR3 length: 13 amino acids. The CDR3 is CASSPGRGETQYF. DNA for the CDR3: TGTGCCAGCAGCCCCGGCAGGGGAGAGACCCAGTACTTC.

The gene calls are TRBV5-1 and TRBJ2-7; 13 positions agree with TRBD2. The germline gives CDR1 SGHRS, CDR2 YFSETQ. This CDR3 contains 16 residues. V shed 4 bases, J shed 1 base, and the junction held 5 bases outside the gene matches. The CDR3 reads CASSTGTSGASYEQYF. CDR3 DNA sequence: TGCGCCAGCAGCACCGGGACTAGCGGGGCGTCCTACGAGCAGTACTTC. Using reference TRBV5-1 and TRBJ2-7 for the parts outside the CDR3, the full variable domain is KAGVTQTPRYLIKTRGQQVTLSCSPISGHRSVSWYQQTPGQGLQFLFEYFSETQRNKGNFPGRFSGRQFSNSRSEMNVSTLELGDSALYLCASSTGTSGASYEQYFGPGTRLTVT.

This sequence joins TRBV6-1 and TRBJ1-3; 7 nucleotides line up with TRBD1. V lost 4 bases to trimming and J lost 4 bases; unmatched junction nucleotides: 4. Germline-derived CDR1 and CDR2 are MNHNS and SASEGT. CDR3 length: 14 amino acids. CDR3 in amino acids: CASSGPTGGNTIYF. The CDR3 nucleotides read TGTGCCAGCAGTGGCCCGACAGGGGGAAACACCATATATTTT.

The V gene is TRBV29-1, the J gene TRBJ2-7; 8 nucleotides match TRBD1. Germline trimming cut 2 bases from V and 1 base from J; bases unmatched to any gene: 10. Germline V CDR1 and CDR2: SQVTM, ANQGSEA. The CDR3 covers 16 residues. Written as DNA, the CDR3 is TGCAGCGTTGAATTGGGGGACAGGCCGCGGTCCTACGAGCAGTACTTC. Its translation is CSVELGDRPRSYEQYF.

V gene TRBV11-3 combines with J gene TRBJ2-3; D uncertain. The germline V gene has CDR1 SGHNT and CDR2 YENEEA. This CDR3 spans 13 amino acids. The V and J ends lost 3 bases and 2 bases respectively, with 6 bases between them. CDR3 sequence reads: CASSFELTDTQYF. The CDR3 bases are TGTGCCAGCAGCTTCGAGCTCACAGATACGCAGTATTTT.